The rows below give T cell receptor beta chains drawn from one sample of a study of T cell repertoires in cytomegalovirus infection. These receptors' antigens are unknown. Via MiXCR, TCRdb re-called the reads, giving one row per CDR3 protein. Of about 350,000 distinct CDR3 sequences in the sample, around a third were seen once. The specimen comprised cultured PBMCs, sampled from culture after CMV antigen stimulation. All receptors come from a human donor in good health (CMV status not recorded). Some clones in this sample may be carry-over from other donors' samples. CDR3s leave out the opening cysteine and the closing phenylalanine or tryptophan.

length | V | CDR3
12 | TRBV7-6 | ASSLVEGNTEAF
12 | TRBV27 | ASSSTSGINIQY
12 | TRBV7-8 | ASSLAVENYGYT
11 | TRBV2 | ASAGTDDSPLH
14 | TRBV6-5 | ASSRAVVLGVETQY
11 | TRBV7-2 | ASSLTGAYTQY
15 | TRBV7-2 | ASSAAPGLPKGGELF
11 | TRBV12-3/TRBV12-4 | ATKRDSSETQY
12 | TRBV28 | ASIPGSVEGEQF
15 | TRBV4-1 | ASSQEARQGANYGYT
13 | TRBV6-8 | ASSYRGQDQETQY